Below, one T cell receptor beta chain is given with its context. These data originate in a study of shared clonotypes between healthy human individuals. From germline, CDR1 is SGHDT and CDR2 YYEEEE. Trimming removed 4 bases at V and 0 bases at J, with 5 bases between. The CDR3 has 13 residues. Repertoires were generated with immunoSEQ multiplex PCR, while TCRdb's copy carries only in-frame clones and drops some. The profile shows around 500,000 clones, around 79% of them singletons. Sequencing used PBMCs. This TCR was recovered from a woman aged 40 to 50 in good health. Some clones in this sample may be carry-over from other donors' samples. The chain combines TRBV5-6 with TRBJ1-5; D is unclear. CDR3 DNA sequence: TGTGCCAGCAGCACCAGTAGCAATCAGCCCCAGCATTTT. Its translation: CASSTSSNQPQHF. Looking up the rest from reference TRBV5-6 and TRBJ1-5 gives the full variable domain: DAGVTQSPTHLIKTRGQQVTLRCSPKSGHDTVSWYQQALGQGPQFIFQYYEEEERQRGNFPDRFSGHQFPNYSSELNVNALLLGDSALYLCASSTSSNQPQHFGDGTRLSIL.